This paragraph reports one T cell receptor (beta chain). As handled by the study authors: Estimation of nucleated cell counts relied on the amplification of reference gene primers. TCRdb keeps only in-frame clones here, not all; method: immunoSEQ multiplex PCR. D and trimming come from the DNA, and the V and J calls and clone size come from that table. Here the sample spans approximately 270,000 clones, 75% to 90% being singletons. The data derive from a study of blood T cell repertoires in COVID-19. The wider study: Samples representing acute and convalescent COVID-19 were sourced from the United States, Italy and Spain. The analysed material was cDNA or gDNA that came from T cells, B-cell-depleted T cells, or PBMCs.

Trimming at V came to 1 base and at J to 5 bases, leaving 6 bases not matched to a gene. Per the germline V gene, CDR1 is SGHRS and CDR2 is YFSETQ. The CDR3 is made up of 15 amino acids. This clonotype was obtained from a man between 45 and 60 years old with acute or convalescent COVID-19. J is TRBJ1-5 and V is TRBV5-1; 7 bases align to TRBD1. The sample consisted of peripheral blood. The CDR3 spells CASSLTAGGYQPQHF. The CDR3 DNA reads TGCGCCAGCAGCTTGACGGCAGGGGGTTATCAGCCCCAGCATTTT.